This TCR beta chain comes out of a study of blood T cell repertoires in COVID-19. This clone was picked up a small number of times. Data came from immunoSEQ multiplex PCR; TCRdb stores just in-frame clones and leaves some out. The data contain hundreds of thousands of clones, more than 80% of them singletons. V dropped 5 bases and J dropped 6; count of bases not matched to a gene: 9. This CDR3 is 15 amino acids long. From germline, CDR1 is MGHRA and CDR2 YSYEKL. This chain joins TRBV4-1 and TRBJ2-3; 9 nucleotides line up with TRBD2. The receptor comes from a man between 50 and 59 years old who had been exposed to COVID-19. The specimen was PBMCs or T cells enriched from blood (not recorded which). The CDR3 nucleotides read TGCGCCAGCAGCTCCAGGACTAGCGTTGGGGATACGCAGTATTTT. Encoded protein: CASSSRTSVGDTQYF.